One sample yielded the 26 T cell receptor beta chains listed below, sequenced in a study of cytomegalovirus exposure and HLA in healthy donors. Amplification used 60 Vbeta primers and 13 Jbeta primers. Generated by immunoSEQ multiplex PCR, the TCRdb table keeps only in-frame clones and is missing some. The sample yields about 180,000 clones, approximately 79% seen once. Material: PBMCs. The receptors were gathered from a man aged 40-49 years in good health and CMV-seropositive.

The chain recombines TRBV27 with TRBJ2-2; perhaps TRBD2 as D (5 bases). V gave up 5 bases and J gave up 3 bases, with 7 bases separating them. Germline V gene sequence: CDR1 MNHEY, CDR2 SMNVEV (reference sequence). This CDR3 region has 13 residues. CDR3 protein: CASSPGYTGELFF. CDR3 DNA: TGTGCCAGCAGTCCGGGATACACCGGGGAGCTGTTTTTT.

The chain uses TRBV12-5 and TRBJ2-2; the D is unclear. CDR1 and CDR2 from the germline V gene are LGHNT and FRNRAP. The V end lost 1 base, the J end lost 5 bases, and 17 bases lay between the germline ends. The CDR3 totals 17 residues. As DNA, the CDR3 is TGTGCTAGTGGTTTGGCCCAAAGTACTGAGCTTACCGGGGAGCTGTTTTTT. Its translation is CASGLAQSTELTGELFF.

The chain couples TRBV18 to TRBJ2-7; 7 bases map to TRBD2. The ends lost 3 bases at V and 5 bases at J; junction bases unmatched: 10. This CDR3 spans 15 amino acids. The germline gives CDR1 KGHSH, CDR2 LQKENI. The CDR3 coding sequence is TGTGCCAGCTCACCCCGTTCGGGCGGGAGTAACGAGCAGTACTTC. Translating gives CASSPRSGGSNEQYF.

J is TRBJ2-1 and V is TRBV19, with 12 bases aligning to TRBD2. V shed 1 base, J shed 8 bases, and the junction held 9 bases outside the gene matches. Germline V lookup: CDR1 LNHDA, CDR2 SQIVND (reference sequence). The CDR3 length is 17 residues. CDR3 in DNA: TGTGCCAGTAGTATAGGTGGTGCTAGCGGGAGGGCCGATGAGCAGTTCTTC. Its translation: CASSIGGASGRADEQFF.

This clone occurred a few times. The chain carries TRBV28 and TRBJ1-2; perhaps TRBD1 as D (6 bases). Germline values: CDR1 MDHEN, CDR2 SYDVKM. V gave up 3 bases and J gave up 4 bases, with 12 bases separating them. The CDR3 runs to 14 residues. The CDR3 reads CASSLGGAGYGYTF. In DNA form, the CDR3 reads TGTGCCAGCAGTTTGGGGGGGGCGGGCTATGGCTACACCTTC.

The genes are TRBV5-1 and TRBJ2-5, with 8 bases matching TRBD1. This CDR3 comprises 15 residues. V gave up 4 bases and J gave up 4 bases; unmatched junction bases: 9. Germline V CDR1 and CDR2: SGHRS, YFSETQ. Written as DNA, the CDR3 is TGCGCCAGCAGCGTAGTAAGACAGGGGCTAGAGACCCAGTACTTC. This encodes CASSVVRQGLETQYF.

The rearrangement links TRBV4-1 to TRBJ2-5, with 8 bases aligning to TRBD2. The J call is uncertain, as TRBJ2-7 better fits the DNA end. The CDR3 has 15 amino acids. The germline gives CDR1 MGHRA, CDR2 YSYEKL. Here the CDR3 reads CASSHTDSGSYEQYF. CDR3 bases: TGCGCCAGCAGCCATACTGACAGCGGGAGTTACGAGCAGTACTTC.

This clone was counted a single time. Additional DNA sequences in this sample encode the identical CDR3. CDR3 loop: CSVELQVGAPEQYF. DNA of the CDR3: TGCAGCGTTGAATTGCAAGTTGGGGCTCCGGAGCAGTACTTC. The rearrangement links TRBV29-1 to TRBJ2-7; D perhaps matches TRBD1 (5 bases). In germline, CDR1 is SQVTM, CDR2 ANQGSEA. The CDR3 extends over 14 amino acids. Deletions cut 2 bases from V and 7 bases from J, with 18 bases between.

The chain employs TRBV19 and TRBJ1-2; tentative D call: TRBD1 (5 bases). Trimming removed 6 bases at V and 5 bases at J, with 13 bases between. The V gene's germline CDR1 is LNHDA and CDR2 SQIVND (reference sequence). There are 13 residues in the CDR3. CDR3 sequence reads: CASSQGMVYGYTF. The CDR3 nucleotides read TGTGCCAGTAGCCAGGGAATGGTTTATGGCTACACCTTC.

This clone was recorded a few times. V gene TRBV7-8 combines with J gene TRBJ2-5, with D possibly being TRBD2 (5 bases). The CDR3 covers 16 residues. V dropped 5 bases and J dropped 2 bases, with 18 bases sitting between them. Germline V lookup: CDR1 SGHVS, CDR2 FQNEAQ. In DNA form, the CDR3 reads TGTGCCAGCAGCCCCACGCGGGCCGGCGTACAAGAGACCCAGTACTTC. It translates to CASSPTRAGVQETQYF.

The chain carries TRBV7-8 and TRBJ2-7; D possibly corresponds to TRBD1 (6 bases). Germline CDR1 is SGHVS and CDR2 is FQNEAQ. This CDR3 has 14 residues. V gave up 1 base and J gave up 2 bases, with 9 bases separating them. The CDR3 region is CASSLDRDTYEQYF. The CDR3 bases are TGTGCCAGCAGCTTAGACCGGGACACCTACGAGCAGTACTTC.

The CDR3 nucleotides are TGTGCCAGCTCACCGGGACAGGGAAGGTACACTGAAGCTTTCTTT. It specifies CASSPGQGRYTEAFF. This chain joins TRBV18 and TRBJ1-1, with 9 bases identical to TRBD1. The CDR3 length is 15 residues. Germline V gene sequence: CDR1 KGHSH, CDR2 LQKENI. Trimming cost V 3 bases and J 3 bases; bases outside gene matches: 5.

The chain has TRBV7-6 and TRBJ1-1; TRBD1 matches at 7 bases. CDR1 and CDR2 from the germline V gene are SGHVS and FNYEAQ. The CDR3 loop spans 12 amino acids. J gave up 11 bases and V 1 base, and 4 bases lay outside the gene matches. CDR3 sequence reads: CASSLDEGAAFF. As DNA, the CDR3 is TGTGCCAGCAGCTTAGATGAGGGGGCGGCTTTCTTT.

This chain joins TRBV19 and TRBJ2-5, with a tentative D call TRBD1 (6 bases). The germline gives CDR1 LNHDA, CDR2 SQIVND (reference sequence). Trimming left V 6 bases short and J 2 bases short, with 13 bases between. This CDR3 has 14 amino acids. Here the CDR3 DNA reads TGTGCCAGTAGGACAGGCGACCCTCAAGAGACCCAGTACTTC. This codes for CASRTGDPQETQYF.

Details on this clone: Sequence at one end of the junction differs from germline and may be a read error. The V call is TRBV5-4, the J call TRBJ2-6, with D tentatively TRBD1 (5 bases). The CDR3 has 15 residues. The germline V gene encodes CDR1 SGHNT and CDR2 YYREEE (reference sequence). The CDR3 spells CASSFQGVGANGLTF. The CDR3, as DNA: TGTGCCAGCAGCTTTCAAGGGGTTGGGGCCAACGGCCTGACTTTC.

This clone was seen more than once but under ten times. One end of the junction does not line up with germline, which may come from a read error. This chain uses TRBV7-7 with TRBJ2-5; TRBD2 matches 11 bases. The CDR3 runs 16 residues. Germline V gene sequence: CDR1 SSHAT, CDR2 FNYEAQ (reference sequence). CDR3 DNA: TGTGCTAGCAGCTCCGGGACTAGCGGATTCCAAGAGACCCAGTACTTC. Amino acid sequence: CASSSGTSGFQETQYF.

The chain joins TRBV9 to TRBJ2-5, with 7 bases aligning to TRBD2. This CDR3 has 16 amino acids. V gave up 3 bases and J gave up 2 bases; unmatched junction bases: 10. In germline, CDR1 is SGDLS, CDR2 YYNGEE. CDR3 in amino acids: CASSGGPPAGQETQYF. The CDR3 DNA reads as TGTGCCAGCAGCGGAGGCCCCCCAGCGGGGCAAGAGACCCAGTACTTC.

This clone was detected only a few times. The chain employs TRBV6-5 and TRBJ1-2, with D perhaps matching TRBD1 (5 bases). V dropped 6 bases and J dropped 5 bases, with 16 bases sitting between them. The germline V gene has CDR1 MNHEY and CDR2 SVGAGI. This CDR3 region has 14 residues. In DNA, the CDR3 is TGTGCCAGCAGAGACCCGGTGACAGAGTATGGCTACACCTTC. Amino acid sequence: CASRDPVTEYGYTF.

The chain has TRBV5-1 and TRBJ2-7; 9 bases are shared with TRBD1. The J segment lost 4 bases and the V segment lost 4 bases, leaving 9 bases of the junction unmatched. CDR3 length: 15 residues. CDR1 is SGHRS and CDR2 is YFSETQ in the germline V gene. The CDR3 nucleotides read TGCGCCAGCAGCGAAAACCGGGACAGGGATTACGAGCAGTACTTC. Translated, it gives CASSENRDRDYEQYF.

This chain joins TRBV14 and TRBJ1-5; TRBD1 might be the D (6 bases). The CDR3 contains 13 residues. From germline, CDR1 is SGHDN and CDR2 FVKESK. V shed 2 bases and J shed 9 bases, with 11 bases lying between them. CDR3 sequence (DNA): TGTGCCAGCAGCCAACACACAGGGCTGCCCCAGCATTTT. Amino acids: CASSQHTGLPQHF.

The chain links TRBV5-1 to TRBJ1-4, with TRBD1 matching 7 bases. CDR1 is SGHRS, CDR2 YFSETQ, per germline. J gave up 5 bases and V 1 base, and 8 bases lay outside the gene matches. The CDR3 is made up of 16 amino acids. The CDR3 region is CASSLTIGGANEKLFF. The CDR3 coding sequence is TGCGCCAGCAGCTTGACCATAGGGGGCGCCAATGAAAAACTGTTTTTT.

The chain has TRBV18 and TRBJ2-1, with 7 positions matching TRBD1. CDR1 and CDR2 from the germline V gene are KGHSH and LQKENI. After removal of 1 base from V and 8 bases from J, the junction contained 8 bases not matched to a gene. The CDR3 sequence is 15 residues long. The CDR3 region has the DNA TGTGCCAGCTCACCACGAGGCAGGGGGACGCATGAGCAGTTCTTC. This codes for CASSPRGRGTHEQFF.

V usage is TRBV11-3 and J usage is TRBJ2-7, with 9 bases fitting TRBD1. V lost 8 bases, J lost 2 bases, and 4 bases stayed unmatched. The CDR3 spans 13 residues. Germline loops: CDR1 SGHNT, CDR2 YENEEA. The CDR3 protein is CASSNRGPYEQYF. The CDR3 DNA reads TGTGCCAGCTCCAACAGGGGGCCCTACGAGCAGTACTTC.

V is TRBV7-3 and J is TRBJ2-1, with TRBD2 matching over 11 bases. Trimming removed 4 bases from V and 8 bases from J; junction bases left unmatched: 4. CDR1 and CDR2 (germline): SGHTA, FQGTGA. The CDR3 covers 14 residues. The CDR3 bases are TGTGCCAGCAGCTCAACTAGCGGGAGTGATGAGCAGTTCTTC. Its translation is CASSSTSGSDEQFF.

The chain uses TRBV10-2 and TRBJ2-6, with TRBD2 as a possible D gene (5 bases). V lost 6 bases and J lost 4, with 10 bases in between. The CDR3 is 14 amino acids. The germline gives CDR1 WSHSY, CDR2 SAAADI. CDR3 loop: CASRGSGGANVLTF. CDR3 in DNA: TGCGCCAGCAGGGGTTCGGGGGGGGCCAACGTCCTGACTTTC.

This clone was counted once. The J gene is TRBJ2-2, the V gene TRBV7-8; D gene uncertain. Trimming pared 1 base from V and 3 bases from J, leaving 6 bases between. The CDR3 consists of 14 residues. CDR1 is SGHVS and CDR2 is FQNEAQ in the germline V gene. CDR3 sequence (DNA): TGTGCCAGCAGCTTAGAACTCGACACCGGGGAGCTGTTTTTT. This gives the protein CASSLELDTGELFF.